Each of the 3 T cell receptor beta chains below was sequenced from the same sample in a study of blood T cell repertoires in COVID-19. Libraries were prepared by immunoSEQ multiplex PCR; TCRdb keeps only in-frame clonotypes and omits some of them. The data hold 200,000 or so clones, with 84% observed a single time. Sequencing was done on a sample of PBMCs or T cells enriched from blood (not recorded which). The receptors come from a man aged 55-75 years who had recovered from COVID-19.

The chain couples TRBV18 to TRBJ2-5, with D maybe TRBD1 (6 bases). Trimming stripped 3 bases from V and 2 bases from J, with 13 bases between. Germline CDR1 is KGHSH and CDR2 is LQKENI. This CDR3 region has 15 residues. The CDR3 spells CASSPSGTSQETQYF. The DNA for the CDR3 is TGTGCCAGCTCACCGTCCGGGACATCACAAGAGACCCAGTACTTC.

The chain joins TRBV14 to TRBJ2-1; possible D gene TRBD2, 6 bases. CDR1 is SGHDN and CDR2 is FVKESK in the germline V gene. The CDR3 has 14 residues. V was cut by 0 bases and J by 9 bases, with 12 bases left in between. CDR3 in amino acids: CASSQEFVGGEQFF. The DNA for the CDR3 is TGTGCCAGCAGCCAAGAATTTGTGGGAGGTGAGCAGTTCTTC.

This chain uses TRBV4-2 with TRBJ1-1, with 7 nucleotides matching TRBD1. The CDR3 contains 15 residues. Trimming removed 4 bases from V and 1 base from J; junction bases left unmatched: 6. Germline V gene lookup returns CDR1 LGHNA and CDR2 YNFKEQ. The CDR3 sequence: CASSRADRRNTEAFF. CDR3 DNA: TGTGCCAGCAGCCGGGCGGACAGGAGGAACACTGAAGCTTTCTTT.